This T cell receptor (beta chain) derives from a study of blood T cell repertoires in COVID-19. On the study more broadly: The United States, Italy and Spain were the sources of the acute and convalescent COVID-19 samples. Sample material is recorded as cDNA or gDNA derived from T cells, B-cell-depleted T cells, or PBMCs.

How the authors handled the data: By means of reference gene primer amplification, nucleated cell counts were estimated. TCRdb's copy holds only in-frame clones and misses some; the assay was immunoSEQ multiplex PCR. Clone size and V and J calls were adopted from that table, with D and trimming inferred from the DNA. The sample has 180,000 or so clones; about nine tenths are singletons. The germline CDR1 and CDR2 sequences are SEHNR and FQNEAQ (reference sequence). V was clipped by 2 bases and J by 6 bases, with 13 bases between them. The CDR3 extends over 15 amino acids. The specimen was peripheral blood. The sequence was collected from a man aged 18-30 years with active or convalescent COVID-19. This chain uses TRBV7-9 with TRBJ2-2; maybe TRBD2 (5 bases). The CDR3 nucleotides read TGTGCCAGCAGCTTACCTAGCCTCGGCGCCGGGGAGCTGTTTTTT. Translation: CASSLPSLGAGELFF.